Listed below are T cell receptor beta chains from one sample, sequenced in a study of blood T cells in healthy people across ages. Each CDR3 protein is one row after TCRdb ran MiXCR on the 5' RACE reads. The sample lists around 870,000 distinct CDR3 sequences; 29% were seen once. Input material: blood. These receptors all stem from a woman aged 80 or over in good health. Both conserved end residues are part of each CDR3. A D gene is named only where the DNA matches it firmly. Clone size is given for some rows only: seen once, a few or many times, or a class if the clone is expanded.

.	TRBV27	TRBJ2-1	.	TGTGCCAGCAGGTTAGCAGCTATCTACAATGAGCAGTTCTTC	CASRLAAIYNEQFF
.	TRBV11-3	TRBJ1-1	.	TGTGCCAGCAGCTGGGGCTCAGGACGGACTGAAGCTTTCTTT	CASSWGSGRTEAFF
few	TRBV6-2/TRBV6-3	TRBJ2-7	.	TGTGCCAGCAGATTGACAGCCATAAGCTCCTACGAGCAGTACTTC	CASRLTAISSYEQYF
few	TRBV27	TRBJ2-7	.	TGTGCCAGCAGTTTATCGAGTGGGAAATCCTACGAGCAGTACTTC	CASSLSSGKSYEQYF
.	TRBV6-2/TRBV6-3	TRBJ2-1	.	TGTGCCAGCAGTATCGGACCCGGACGTGTCAATGAGCAGTTCTTC	CASSIGPGRVNEQFF
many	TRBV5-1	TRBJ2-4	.	TGCGCCAGCAGCTTGGGCCTAAGGGACACTGAAAACATTCAGTACTTC	CASSLGLRDTENIQYF
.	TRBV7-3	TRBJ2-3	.	TGTGCCAGCAGCTTACTGCCGGATGTCGCCACAGATACGCAGTATTTT	CASSLLPDVATDTQYF
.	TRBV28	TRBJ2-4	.	TGTGCCAGCAAGTCGGCAGAGAGGGACATTCAGTACTTC	CASKSAERDIQYF
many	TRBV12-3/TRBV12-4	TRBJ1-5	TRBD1	TGTGCCAGCAGCCAAACAAAGGGGGAGAGACAGGGCCATCAGCCCCAGCATTTT	CASSQTKGERQGHQPQHF
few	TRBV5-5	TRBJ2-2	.	TGTGCCAGCAGCTCGGGCATCACCGGGGAGCTGTTTTTT	CASSSGITGELFF
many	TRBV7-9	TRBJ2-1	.	TGTGCCAGCAGCCCCCTAGGAGGGGGGGCCGGGAATGAGCAGTTCTTC	CASSPLGGGAGNEQFF
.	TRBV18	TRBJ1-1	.	TGTGCCAGCTCACCACGATCAGACTTGGACACTGAAGCTTTCTTT	CASSPRSDLDTEAFF
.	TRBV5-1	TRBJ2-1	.	TGCGCCAGCAGCCGGGACGGCAAGAATGAGCAGTTCTTC	CASSRDGKNEQFF
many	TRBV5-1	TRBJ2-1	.	TGCGCCAGCAGCTTGGGGCAACCCCGAAATGAGCAGTTCTTC	CASSLGQPRNEQFF
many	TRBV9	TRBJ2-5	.	TGTGCCAGCAGCACGGGACCGACCTGGGGAGAGACCCAGTACTTC	CASSTGPTWGETQYF
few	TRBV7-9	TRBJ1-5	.	TGTGCCAGCAGCTTAGCCGGGGGGGACCTCAATCAGCCCCAGCATTTT	CASSLAGGDLNQPQHF